Presented here are 15 T cell receptor beta chains from one specimen sequenced in a study of cytomegalovirus exposure and HLA in healthy donors. PCR used 60 Vbeta primers and 13 Jbeta primers. Generated by immunoSEQ multiplex PCR, the TCRdb table keeps only in-frame clones and is missing some. The sample has about 300,000 clones, roughly 88% seen once; the top ten hold 3.5% to 4%. The specimen was PBMCs. The receptor source for this set is a man in his forties in good health and CMV-seropositive.

The chain recombines TRBV2 with TRBJ1-1; TRBD1 aligns across 8 bases. With 11 bases clipped from V and 7 bases from J, the junction kept 12 bases outside the gene matches. Germline-derived CDR1 and CDR2 are SNHLY and FYNNEI. The CDR3 extends over 13 amino acids. CDR3 coding DNA: TGTGCCGGCACTATCGACAGGGGAGGTGAAGCTTTCTTT. This encodes CAGTIDRGGEAFF. Full variable domain (remainder filled in from reference TRBV2 and TRBJ1-1): EPEVTQTPSHQVTQMGQEVILRCVPISNHLYFYWYRQILGQKVEFLVSFYNNEISEKSEIFDDQFSVERPDGSNFTLKIRSTKLEDSAMYFCAGTIDRGGEAFFGQGTRLTVV.

The chain is built from TRBV5-1 and TRBJ1-1; 11 positions agree with TRBD1. The CDR3 consists of 16 residues. J gave up 7 bases and V 4 bases, and 12 bases lay outside the gene matches. The V gene's germline CDR1 is SGHRS and CDR2 YFSETQ. The CDR3 protein is CASSLGDRGNFGEAFF. Written as DNA, the CDR3 is TGCGCCAGCAGCCTGGGGGACAGGGGGAATTTTGGTGAAGCTTTCTTT.

V gene TRBV4-3 combines with J gene TRBJ1-2, with D tentatively TRBD1 (5 bases). CDR1 and CDR2 from the germline V gene are LGHNA and YSLEER. V lost 0 bases to trimming and J lost 4 bases, with 9 bases between them. CDR3 length: 14 residues. The CDR3 sequence is CASSQDAGRYGYTF. In nucleotides, the CDR3 is TGCGCCAGCAGCCAAGACGCAGGGCGCTATGGCTACACCTTC.

This clone was counted only a few times. The chain employs TRBV5-6 and TRBJ1-1; tentative D call: TRBD1 (6 bases). This CDR3 spans 15 amino acids. The V and J ends lost 2 bases and 5 bases respectively, with 16 bases between them. CDR1 SGHDT and CDR2 YYEEEE come from the germline V gene. The CDR3 region is CASSLGTTPWTEAFF. The CDR3 region has the DNA TGTGCCAGCAGCTTAGGGACAACGCCTTGGACTGAAGCTTTCTTT. The full variable domain, completed using reference TRBV5-6 and TRBJ1-1, is DAGVTQSPTHLIKTRGQQVTLRCSPKSGHDTVSWYQQALGQGPQFIFQYYEEEERQRGNFPDRFSGHQFPNYSSELNVNALLLGDSALYLCASSLGTTPWTEAFFGQGTRLTVV.

The V call is TRBV25-1, the J call TRBJ2-1, with D perhaps TRBD1 (8 bases). Germline V CDR1 and CDR2: MGHDK, SYGVNS. This CDR3 has 14 amino acids. V lost 4 bases and J lost 8, with 15 bases in between. The DNA of the CDR3 is TGTGCCAGCAGTGTAAATACAGGGGGGGATGAGCAGTTCTTC. This codes for CASSVNTGGDEQFF. The full variable domain, with the rest looked up from reference TRBV25-1 and TRBJ2-1, is EADIYQTPRYLVIGTGKKITLECSQTMGHDKMYWYQQDPGMELHLIHYSYGVNSTEKGDLSSESTVSRIRTEHFPLTLESARPSHTSQYLCASSVNTGGDEQFFGPGTRLTVL.

This rearrangement joins TRBV2 to TRBJ2-1, with 8 bases lining up with TRBD2. Per germline, CDR1 SNHLY and CDR2 FYNNEI. The CDR3 runs 14 residues. The trim removed 6 bases at V and 2 bases at J, leaving 3 bases unmatched. The CDR3 loop reads CASSRREAYNEQFF. The CDR3 DNA follows: TGTGCCAGCAGCAGGCGGGAGGCCTACAATGAGCAGTTCTTC.

The chain couples TRBV4-3 to TRBJ2-1; D remains unclear. Per germline, CDR1 LGHNA and CDR2 YSLEER. This CDR3 is 15 amino acids long. Trimming pared 2 bases from V and 3 bases from J, leaving 11 bases between. CDR3 in DNA: TGCGCCAGCAGCCAAACGAGAGAAAGCTACAATGAGCAGTTCTTC. It specifies CASSQTRESYNEQFF.

V and J are TRBV7-8 and TRBJ1-3; D is perhaps TRBD1 (5 bases). Deletions cut 5 bases from V and 9 bases from J, with 17 bases between. Germline V lookup: CDR1 SGHVS, CDR2 FQNEAQ. The CDR3 is 14 amino acids. CDR3 protein: CASSPPGTGRTIYF. In DNA, the CDR3 is TGTGCCAGCAGCCCCCCCGGGACTGGTCGCACCATATATTTT. Variable domain in full (rest from reference TRBV7-8 and TRBJ1-3): GAGVSQSPRYKVAKRGQDVALRCDPISGHVSLFWYQQALGQGPEFLTYFQNEAQLDKSGLPSDRFFAERPEGSVSTLKIQRTQQEDSAVYLCASSPPGTGRTIYFGEGSWLTVV.

The genes are TRBV5-1 and TRBJ2-7; TRBD2 aligns across 14 bases. The J segment lost 3 bases and the V segment lost 4 bases, leaving 6 bases of the junction unmatched. The CDR3 spans 16 residues. From germline, CDR1 is SGHRS and CDR2 YFSETQ. In DNA, the CDR3 is TGCGCCAGCAGCCCGGGACTAGCGGGGGCAAGCTACGAGCAGTACTTC. Its translation: CASSPGLAGASYEQYF. The variable domain in full, completed from reference TRBV5-1 and TRBJ2-7, reads KAGVTQTPRYLIKTRGQQVTLSCSPISGHRSVSWYQQTPGQGLQFLFEYFSETQRNKGNFPGRFSGRQFSNSRSEMNVSTLELGDSALYLCASSPGLAGASYEQYFGPGTRLTVT.

The chain carries TRBV25-1 and TRBJ2-1, with 8 positions matching TRBD2. The V gene's germline CDR1 is MGHDK and CDR2 SYGVNS. The CDR3 is made up of 16 amino acids. J was trimmed by 5 bases and V by 1 base; bases with no gene match: 7. In nucleotides, the CDR3 is TGTGCCAGCAGTGAATCCCGGGGGGGCGCCCACAATGAGCAGTTCTTC. It encodes CASSESRGGAHNEQFF.

The chain joins TRBV28 to TRBJ2-7; TRBD2 matches 10 bases. CDR1 is MDHEN and CDR2 is SYDVKM in the germline V gene. The CDR3 loop spans 15 amino acids. J was trimmed by 7 bases and V by 6 bases; bases with no gene match: 12. Here the CDR3 reads CASRLQAGGRGEQYF. The CDR3, as DNA: TGTGCCAGCAGACTACAAGCGGGAGGGAGAGGGGAGCAGTACTTC.

V gene TRBV5-8 combines with J gene TRBJ1-2, with 11 bases identical to TRBD1. The germline V gene has CDR1 SGHTS and CDR2 YDEGEE. The V segment lost 5 bases and the J segment 7 bases; nucleotides outside the gene matches: 10. CDR3 length: 15 amino acids. CDR3 DNA: TGTGCCAGCAGATTACCCCGGACAGGGGGCGGTGGCTACACCTTC. Encoded protein: CASRLPRTGGGGYTF.

The V call is TRBV4-1, the J call TRBJ2-3; 14 nucleotides line up with TRBD2. The V gene end was trimmed by 5 bases and the J gene end by 6 bases; junction bases not matched to a gene: 19. The CDR3 extends over 20 amino acids. The V gene's germline CDR1 is MGHRA and CDR2 YSYEKL. Here the CDR3 DNA reads TGCGCCAGCAGCTGGAGAAAGGGACTAGCGGGAGTTGGTGTTGTGGATACGCAGTATTTT. Its translation: CASSWRKGLAGVGVVDTQYF.

This clone was detected once. The chain carries TRBV5-8 and TRBJ2-6, with D maybe TRBD1 (6 bases). The V and J ends lost 3 bases and 4 bases respectively, with 8 bases between them. The length of the CDR3 is 14 residues. The germline gives CDR1 SGHTS, CDR2 YDEGEE. The CDR3 DNA is TGTGCCAGCAGCTGGGGGCGAGGGGCCAACGTCCTGACTTTC. Protein: CASSWGRGANVLTF.

The chain employs TRBV28 and TRBJ2-7; D might be TRBD1 (5 bases). The CDR3 length is 12 residues. The germline CDR1 and CDR2 sequences are MDHEN and SYDVKM. Trimming shortened V by 2 bases and J by 9 bases, and 11 bases separated the two germline ends. The CDR3 protein is CASSLRQGRQYF. The CDR3 DNA reads as TGTGCCAGCAGTTTAAGGCAGGGAAGGCAGTACTTC.